This TCR beta chain was identified in a study of cytomegalovirus exposure and HLA in healthy donors. V gave up 4 bases and J gave up 3 bases; unmatched junction bases: 2. There are 13 residues in the CDR3. Germline lookup yields CDR1 SQVTM and CDR2 ANQGSEA. Primers: 60 Vbeta forward and 13 Jbeta reverse. Repertoires were generated with immunoSEQ multiplex PCR, while TCRdb's copy carries only in-frame clones and drops some. The data hold 200,000 to 250,000 clones, with 77% observed a single time. The chain employs TRBV29-1 and TRBJ2-3; 9 nucleotides match TRBD1. The specimen was PBMCs. This sequence originates from a woman aged 55-70 years in good health and CMV-seropositive. The CDR3 loop is CSVVGQGTDTQYF. CDR3 sequence (DNA): TGCAGCGTTGTTGGACAGGGGACAGATACGCAGTATTTT.